This TCR beta chain was recorded in a study of T cells in Graves' hyperthyroidism and ophthalmopathy (dated by TCRdb to about 2019). Study-level background: Peripheral blood samples were taken at initial diagnosis, before any treatment was given. To identify TCR V-J signatures that set the groups apart, the researchers used a discovery cohort of about a hundred patients, made up of about 44 with Graves' ophthalmopathy and 55 to 65 with stable Graves' hyperthyroidism. Prospective prediction of ophthalmopathy was tested in an independent validation cohort of 18 to 20 hyperthyroidism patients and 15 to 17 patients who later progressed to ophthalmopathy. For training and testing, the 95 to 100 patients in the discovery cohort were randomly divided in a 7:3 ratio. In addition, the study compared T-cell repertoires in thyroid tissue and in blood from 6 or 7 Graves' hyperthyroidism patients. After blood sampling, hyperthyroidism patients were treated with methimazole at a starting dose of 30 mg daily, and ophthalmopathy patients were treated with high-dose intravenous methylprednisolone. The paper reports TCR Vbeta CDR3 sequencing of 130 to 150 peripheral blood samples: 43 ophthalmopathy, fewer than 80 hyperthyroidism and around 17 progressor patients. Overall study results and their limits: During validation, the model predicted progression to ophthalmopathy a median of about 6.3 months ahead of onset, with 70.59% sensitivity and 72.22% specificity. No statistical method was used to set the sample size in advance, and investigators knew the group allocation. A model built on a 13 V-J signature distinguished ophthalmopathy from stable hyperthyroidism, reaching 85% to 90% sensitivity and 81.08% specificity in cross-validation and 80%/75% in testing. Most expanded thyroid clonotypes (frequency above 0.001) were also detected in blood, a finding suggesting that blood repertoires may reflect thyroid immune responses.

Trimming removed 6 bases from V and 6 bases from J, leaving 11 bases between the germline ends. From the cysteine through the phenylalanine, the CDR3 covers 12 amino acids. This entry keeps only the CDR3 DNA: 36 bases, framed from base 1. CDR1 and CDR2 (MDHEN, SYDVKM) derive from the germline V gene. Amplification of TCR beta CDR3 regions was carried out from RNA transcripts. The first round of RT-PCR for the TCR CDR3 was performed with the HTBI primer set and the Qiagen OneStep RT-PCR kit. Libraries were constructed in a second round of multiplex PCR, after which size selection and purification were performed. The libraries were sequenced on an Illumina HiSeq2000 using paired-end 100 bp reads. In the authors' own workflow: SOAPnuke was used to process the raw data, throwing out any read that contained adapters or uncalled bases, had a mean Phred below 15, or lacked an exact constant-primer or identifier match. COPE v1.2.5 was used to merge the high-quality paired reads, and each unique nucleotide sequence was defined as a clonotype. MiTCR v1.1 was used to align the clonotypes against IMGT TRBV, TRBD and TRBJ reference segments. Only V-J combinations with frequency above 0.0001, covering roughly 99% of repertoires, were analysed. The TCS score was defined as F50 (clonal expansion) divided by E x V (chaos), with BLOSUM62-based TCRdist calculated between CDR3 peptides within each V-J. Welch's t-statistics and random forest reduced roughly 530 V-J features to 10 to 15, which were used in a naive Bayes classifier (R e1071). TCRdb reprocessing: public reads trimmed at Q25 with fastp, clones called with MiXCR, in-frame beta chains kept. Merged by CDR3 protein, the rows form single entries marked with the most common genes and DNA. V and J calls and clone size were set by TCRdb, not the authors. This sample holds around 340,000 distinct CDR3 sequences; around a fifth were observed only once. 50% of the sample is held by the ten biggest clonotypes.

There are many counts of this clonotype. There is no known antigen for this receptor. Base-call qualities are not available, and no considerably larger clone is one nucleotide away. Stable Graves' hyperthyroidism was defined as no progression to ophthalmopathy during 18 months of follow-up. Hyperthyroidism patients were newly diagnosed, with disease duration under 2 months, and aged 18 to 65 years. The study excluded patients with uncontrolled infections, other autoimmune diseases, pregnancy or lactation. Clinical symptoms, serum thyroxine and TRAb, thyroid ultrasound, and orbital computed tomography formed the basis for the diagnoses. PBMCs were isolated from around 10 ml of fresh peripheral blood by Ficoll-Paque density gradient centrifugation. Total RNA was extracted with Trizol reagent, and quality was checked on an Agilent 2100 Bioanalyzer.

Material for sequencing was blood. The origin of this receptor is a woman between 45 and 60 years old with Graves' hyperthyroidism. The chain is made from TRBV28 and TRBJ1-1, with the D gene uncertain. DNA sequence: TGTGCCAGCAGCCGCCTAAGCGCTGAAGCTTTCTTT. It is translated as CASSRLSAEAFF.